This T cell receptor (beta chain) is drawn from a study of cytomegalovirus exposure and HLA in healthy donors. The PCR contained 60 Vbeta and 13 Jbeta primers. Some clones are missing from TCRdb's copy, which holds only in-frame ones; the method was immunoSEQ multiplex PCR. Among 80,000 to 100,000 clones listed, about 80% were seen once. V dropped 2 bases and J dropped 5 bases, with 9 bases sitting between them. The germline V gene encodes CDR1 SGHVS and CDR2 FNYEAQ. This CDR3 region has 13 residues. This clone was observed once. Material for sequencing was PBMCs. The chain couples TRBV7-6 to TRBJ1-2, with D possibly being TRBD1 (5 bases). The TCR sequence derives from a man aged 30 to 45 in good health and CMV-seronegative. The DNA for the CDR3 is TGTGCCAGCAGCTTAATTTCAGGGTATGGCTACACCTTC. The encoded protein is CASSLISGYGYTF.